This T cell receptor (beta chain) appears in the sequencing data of a study of human T cells and chemical hapten exposure. Looking at the study overall: The patch tests put 0.01% DPC on the skin of the upper back and were read 6 days later.

Stated time point: patch test 2, 6 weeks after DPC sensitization. This sample's treatment: therapeutic diphenylcyclopropenone sensitization with weekly scalp DPC. The V gene's germline CDR1 is MDHEN and CDR2 SYDVKM. This CDR3 has 11 residues. With V trimmed by 8 bases and J by 5 bases, 1 base remained unmatched. To note about this clonotype: The antigen is undetermined.

TCRdb passed the RACE reads through MiXCR, listing each CDR3 protein once. The sample lists about 84,000 distinct CDR3 sequences, about 10% seen once, with 4.5% to 5% in the top ten. Overall study findings and caveats: TCRs whose frequency exceeded 1 in 1000 remained the same following DPC sensitization.

Sequences were derived from whole blood, sampled in connection with sensitization to the hapten diphenylcyclopropenone (DPC). The V call is TRBV28, the J call TRBJ2-7; 9 bases line up with TRBD2. This receptor was taken from a woman aged 50 to 65 with alopecia areata. Some clones in this sample may be carry-over from other donors' samples. The chain's CDR3 is CASGTSHEQYF. The CDR3 bases are TGTGCCAGCGGGACTAGCCACGAGCAGTACTTC.